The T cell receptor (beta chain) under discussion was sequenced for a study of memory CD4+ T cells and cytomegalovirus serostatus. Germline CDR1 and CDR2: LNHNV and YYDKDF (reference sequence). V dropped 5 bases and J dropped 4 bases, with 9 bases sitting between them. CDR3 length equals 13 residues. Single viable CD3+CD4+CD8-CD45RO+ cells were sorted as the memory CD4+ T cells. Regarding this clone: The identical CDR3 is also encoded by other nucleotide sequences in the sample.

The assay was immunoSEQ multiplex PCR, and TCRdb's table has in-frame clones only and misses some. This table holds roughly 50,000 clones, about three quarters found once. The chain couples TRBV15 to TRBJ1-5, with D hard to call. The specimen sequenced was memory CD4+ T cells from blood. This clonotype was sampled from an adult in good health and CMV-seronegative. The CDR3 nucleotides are TGTGCCACCAGCCGCGGAGGGAATCAGCCCCAGCATTTT. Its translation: CATSRGGNQPQHF.